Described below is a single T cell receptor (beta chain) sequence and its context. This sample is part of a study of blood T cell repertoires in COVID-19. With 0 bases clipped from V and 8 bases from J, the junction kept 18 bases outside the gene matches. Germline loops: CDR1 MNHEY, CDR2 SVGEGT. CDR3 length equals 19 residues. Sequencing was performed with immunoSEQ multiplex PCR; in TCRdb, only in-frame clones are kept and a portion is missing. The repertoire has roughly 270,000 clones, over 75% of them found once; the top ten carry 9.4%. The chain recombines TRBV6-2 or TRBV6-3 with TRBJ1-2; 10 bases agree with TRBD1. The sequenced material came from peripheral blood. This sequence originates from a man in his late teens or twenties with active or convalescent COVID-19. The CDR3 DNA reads TGTGCCAGCAGTTACTCGATATGGGACAGGGGTACTAACGATGGCGGCTACACCTTC. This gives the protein CASSYSIWDRGTNDGGYTF.